The 17 T cell receptor beta chains in this list originate from one sample, sequenced in a study of T-cell memory formation after mild COVID-19. TCRdb recomputed calls from the 5' RACE reads with MiXCR, one row per CDR3 protein. The sample contains fewer than 250,000 distinct CDR3 sequences, approximately 16% of which appear only once. Sequenced: PBMCs or a T cell subset sorted from them (not recorded which). Receptors originate from an adult woman who had mild COVID-19 (a few samples of this study predate the infection). Cell type and time point are not known.

The chain has TRBV5-4 and TRBJ2-1; TRBD1 is a possible D gene (7 bases). V lost 4 bases to trimming and J lost 7 bases, with 18 bases between them. Germline CDR1 SGHNT, CDR2 YYREEE (reference sequence). CDR3 length equals 15 residues. The CDR3 protein is CASSGGGYSSNEQFF. CDR3 coding DNA: TGTGCCAGCAGCGGAGGGGGCTATTCTTCTAATGAGCAGTTCTTC. Filled out from reference TRBV5-4 and TRBJ2-1, the complete variable domain reads ETGVTQSPTHLIKTRGQQVTLRCSSQSGHNTVSWYQQALGQGPQFIFQYYREEENGRGNFPPRFSGLQFPNYSSELNVNALELDDSALYLCASSGGGYSSNEQFFGPGTRLTVL.

The chain links TRBV9 to TRBJ1-2; possible D gene TRBD1, 5 bases. The CDR3 consists of 13 residues. Trimming took 0 bases from V and 12 from J, leaving 15 bases between them. In germline, CDR1 is SGDLS, CDR2 YYNGEE. The CDR3 loop is CASSVVGGAVHTF. The CDR3 bases are TGTGCCAGCAGCGTAGTTGGGGGAGCAGTTCACACCTTC.

This clonotype showed up just a few times. The rearrangement uses TRBV7-8 and TRBJ2-3; a weak D match, TRBD2 (5 bases). V was pared by 4 bases and J by 4 bases, with 18 bases between. CDR1 is SGHVS, CDR2 FQNEAQ, per germline. The length of the CDR3 is 16 residues. In DNA, the CDR3 is TGTGCCAGCAGCTCCGCTAGCTTCCGAGGGTCAGATACGCAGTATTTT. This sequence encodes CASSSASFRGSDTQYF. The full variable domain, its missing parts supplied by reference TRBV7-8 and TRBJ2-3, is GAGVSQSPRYKVAKRGQDVALRCDPISGHVSLFWYQQALGQGPEFLTYFQNEAQLDKSGLPSDRFFAERPEGSVSTLKIQRTQQEDSAVYLCASSSASFRGSDTQYFGPGTRLTVL.

The chain joins TRBV3-1 to TRBJ1-3, with D hard to call. Germline V gives CDR1 LGHDT, CDR2 YNNKEL (reference sequence). Trimming stripped 4 bases from V and 0 bases from J, with 13 bases between. This CDR3 region has 16 residues. The CDR3 bases are TGTGCCAGCAGCCCCCGCCGCCGCGACTCTGGAAACACCATATATTTT. It codes for CASSPRRRDSGNTIYF.

This clonotype was observed at least ten times. The gene calls are TRBV4-1 and TRBJ2-1; weak D call: TRBD1 (5 bases). CDR1 and CDR2 (germline): MGHRA, YSYEKL. This CDR3 has 14 amino acids. The V gene lost 2 bases and the J gene lost 10 bases, with 15 bases spanning the gap. The DNA of the CDR3 is TGCGCCAGCAGCCAACAGCAAGAAGGGGAAGAGCAGTTCTTC. This translates into CASSQQQEGEEQFF.

V gene TRBV5-1 combines with J gene TRBJ2-3, with 7 bases lining up with TRBD2. CDR3 length equals 16 residues. Trimming cost V 6 bases and J 3 bases; bases outside gene matches: 13. Germline V CDR1 and CDR2: SGHRS, YFSETQ. In nucleotides, the CDR3 is TGCGCCAGCAAACCCGCCGTGGGGGGGTTAACAGATACGCAGTATTTT. Translated: CASKPAVGGLTDTQYF.

V usage is TRBV28 and J usage is TRBJ2-2, with a tentative D call TRBD1 (6 bases). The length of the CDR3 is 13 residues. Germline V CDR1 and CDR2: MDHEN, SYDVKM. V was clipped by 8 bases and J by 2 bases, with 9 bases between them. As DNA, the CDR3 is TGTGCCAGCGGGACACCTAACACCGGGGAGCTGTTTTTT. This translates into CASGTPNTGELFF.

The J gene is TRBJ1-1, the V gene TRBV7-2, with D unresolved. Germline V gives CDR1 SGHTA, CDR2 FQGNSA. There are 11 residues in the CDR3. V gave up 5 bases and J gave up 10 bases, with 11 bases separating them. CDR3 coding DNA: TGTGCCAGCAGCATTTACCGGGGAGCTTTCTTT. It translates to CASSIYRGAFF.

Many counts were recorded for this clonotype. Written as DNA, the CDR3 is TGCGCCAGCAGCTTGAACGCCGACAATGAGCAGTTCTTC. Translation gives CASSLNADNEQFF. The rearrangement joins TRBV5-1 to TRBJ2-1; D call uncertain. Germline CDR1 SGHRS, CDR2 YFSETQ. The CDR3 covers 13 residues. V lost 1 base and J 5 bases, leaving 7 bases between the germline ends.

V gene TRBV3-1 combines with J gene TRBJ1-1; 9 bases are a match to TRBD1. V lost 6 bases, J lost 6 bases, and 8 bases stayed unmatched. CDR3 length: 14 amino acids. Germline lookup yields CDR1 LGHDT and CDR2 YNNKEL (reference sequence). CDR3 protein: CASRGTGRLSEAFF. CDR3 nucleotide sequence: TGTGCCAGCAGAGGGACAGGGAGGCTTTCTGAAGCTTTCTTT.

This clonotype was detected many times. The chain employs TRBV7-7 and TRBJ2-6, with unresolved D. The CDR3 sequence is 14 residues long. The V end lost 5 bases, the J end lost 4 bases, and 9 bases lay between the germline ends. CDR1 is SSHAT and CDR2 is FNYEAQ in the germline V gene (reference sequence). CDR3 loop: CASSPTSGANVLTF. The CDR3 region has the DNA TGTGCCAGCAGCCCGACTTCAGGGGCCAACGTCCTGACTTTC.

This clonotype was observed a handful of times. The chain has TRBV5-1 and TRBJ2-1; no clear D. This CDR3 spans 13 amino acids. V was pared by 0 bases and J by 6 bases, with 7 bases between. CDR1 SGHRS and CDR2 YFSETQ come from the germline V gene. This chain's CDR3 is CASSLDSANEQFF. The CDR3, as DNA: TGCGCCAGCAGCTTGGACTCGGCCAATGAGCAGTTCTTC.

This clonotype occurred a few times. The CDR3 coding sequence is TGCGCCAGCAGCCCGGGACCGGCAATTCAAGAGACCCAGTACTTC. Amino acids: CASSPGPAIQETQYF. The J gene is TRBJ2-5, the V gene TRBV5-1, with D possibly being TRBD1 or TRBD2 (5 bases each). V was trimmed by 4 bases and J by 2 bases, leaving 15 bases between them. The length of the CDR3 is 15 residues. Germline values: CDR1 SGHRS, CDR2 YFSETQ.

V usage is TRBV13 and J usage is TRBJ2-1; D assignment may be TRBD1 or TRBD2 (5 bases each). The CDR3 contains 14 residues. The germline V gene has CDR1 PRHDT and CDR2 FYEKMQ (reference sequence). V lost 7 bases and J 6 bases, leaving 16 bases between the germline ends. The CDR3 here is CASTPRGGGNEQFF. The CDR3 region has the DNA TGTGCCAGCACCCCGAGGGGCGGCGGCAATGAGCAGTTCTTC.

Ten or more counts support this clonotype. The V and J genes are TRBV24-1 and TRBJ2-5; D is uncertain. V lost 3 bases, J lost 9 bases, and 7 bases lay in between. This CDR3 has 11 amino acids. Looked up from germline, CDR1 is KGHDR and CDR2 is SFDVKD. The CDR3 loop is CATSDGDPQYF. The CDR3 DNA is TGTGCCACCAGTGATGGGGATCCCCAGTACTTC.

The chain carries TRBV4-3 and TRBJ1-1; 7 nucleotides line up with TRBD1. Per germline, CDR1 LGHNA and CDR2 YSLEER. CDR3 length equals 14 residues. With V trimmed by 3 bases and J by 3 bases, 4 bases remained unmatched. The CDR3 loop reads CASSHNDRDTEAFF. CDR3 in DNA: TGCGCCAGCAGCCACAACGACAGGGACACTGAAGCTTTCTTT.

This clonotype was found a few times. V gene TRBV20-1 combines with J gene TRBJ1-1; tentative D call: TRBD1 (6 bases). The CDR3 sequence is 14 residues long. Trimming shortened V by 6 bases and J by 5 bases, and 19 bases separated the two germline ends. Germline CDR1 DFQATT, CDR2 SNEGSKA (reference sequence). CDR3 nucleotide sequence: TGCAGTGCCTCCGCCGGGGGGGCGCGTACTGAAGCTTTCTTT. Its translation: CSASAGGARTEAFF.